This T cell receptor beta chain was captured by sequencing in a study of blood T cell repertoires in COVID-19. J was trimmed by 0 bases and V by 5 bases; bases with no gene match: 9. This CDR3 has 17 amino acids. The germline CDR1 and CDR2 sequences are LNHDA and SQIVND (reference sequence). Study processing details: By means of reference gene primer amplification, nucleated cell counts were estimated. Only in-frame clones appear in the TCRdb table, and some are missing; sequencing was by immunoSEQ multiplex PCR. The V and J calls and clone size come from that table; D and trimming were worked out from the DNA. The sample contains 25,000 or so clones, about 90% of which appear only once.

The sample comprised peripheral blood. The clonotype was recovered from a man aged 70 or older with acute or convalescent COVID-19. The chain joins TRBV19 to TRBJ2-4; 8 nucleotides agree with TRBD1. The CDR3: CASSSAGTGIAKNIQYF. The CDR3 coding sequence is TGTGCCAGTAGTTCGGCTGGGACAGGAATAGCCAAAAACATTCAGTACTTC.